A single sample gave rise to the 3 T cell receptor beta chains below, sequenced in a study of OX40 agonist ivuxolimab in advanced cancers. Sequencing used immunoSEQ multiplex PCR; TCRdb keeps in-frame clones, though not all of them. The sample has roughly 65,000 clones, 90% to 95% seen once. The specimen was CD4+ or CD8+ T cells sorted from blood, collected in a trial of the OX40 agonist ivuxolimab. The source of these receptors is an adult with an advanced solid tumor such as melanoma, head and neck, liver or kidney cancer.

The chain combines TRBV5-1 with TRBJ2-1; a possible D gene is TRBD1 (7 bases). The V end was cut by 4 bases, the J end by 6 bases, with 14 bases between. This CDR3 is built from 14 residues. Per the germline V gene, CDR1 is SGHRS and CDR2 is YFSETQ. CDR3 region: CASSPRQGGNEQFF. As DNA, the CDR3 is TGCGCCAGCAGCCCAAGACAGGGAGGCAATGAGCAGTTCTTC.

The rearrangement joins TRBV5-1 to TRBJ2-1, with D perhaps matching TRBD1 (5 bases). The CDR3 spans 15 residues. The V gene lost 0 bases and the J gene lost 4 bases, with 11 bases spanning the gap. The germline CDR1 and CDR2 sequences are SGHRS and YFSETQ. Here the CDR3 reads CASSLGQNTYNEQFF. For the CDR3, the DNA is TGCGCCAGCAGCTTGGGACAGAATACGTACAATGAGCAGTTCTTC.

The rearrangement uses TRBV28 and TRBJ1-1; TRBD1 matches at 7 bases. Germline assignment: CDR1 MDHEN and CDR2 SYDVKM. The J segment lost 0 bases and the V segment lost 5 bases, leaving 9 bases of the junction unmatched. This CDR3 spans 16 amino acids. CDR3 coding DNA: TGTGCCAGCAGTCAGACAGGGTGGGGTATGAACACTGAAGCTTTCTTT. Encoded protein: CASSQTGWGMNTEAFF.